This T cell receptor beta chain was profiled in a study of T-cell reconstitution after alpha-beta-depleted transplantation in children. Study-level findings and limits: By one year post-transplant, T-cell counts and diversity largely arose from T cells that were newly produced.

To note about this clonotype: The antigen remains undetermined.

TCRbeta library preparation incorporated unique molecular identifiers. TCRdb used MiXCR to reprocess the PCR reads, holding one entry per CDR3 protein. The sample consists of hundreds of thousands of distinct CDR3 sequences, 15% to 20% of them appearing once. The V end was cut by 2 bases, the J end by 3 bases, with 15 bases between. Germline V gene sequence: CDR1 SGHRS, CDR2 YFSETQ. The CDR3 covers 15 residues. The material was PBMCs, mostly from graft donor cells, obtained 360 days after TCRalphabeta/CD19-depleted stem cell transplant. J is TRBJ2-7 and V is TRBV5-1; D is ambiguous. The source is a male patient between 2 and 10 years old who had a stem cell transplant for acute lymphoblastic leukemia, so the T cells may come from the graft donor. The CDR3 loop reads CASSFEPPRFYEQYF. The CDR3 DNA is TGCGCCAGCAGCTTTGAACCTCCGCGGTTCTACGAGCAGTACTTC.